These 15 T cell receptor beta chains share one sample of origin, sequenced in a study of cytomegalovirus exposure and HLA in healthy donors. Amplification used 60 Vbeta primers and 13 Jbeta primers. This table comes from immunoSEQ multiplex PCR, and its TCRdb copy is limited to in-frame clones, with some not included. The sample includes around 98,000 clones, just under 80% of them seen just once. Sequenced sample: PBMCs. These receptor sequences come from a woman aged 40 to 50 in good health and CMV-seronegative.

J is TRBJ1-2 and V is TRBV7-2; D unclear. In germline, CDR1 is SGHTA, CDR2 FQGNSA. Trimming pared 8 bases from V and 7 bases from J, leaving 17 bases between. The CDR3 covers 13 residues. Written as DNA, the CDR3 is TGTGCCAGCTCTACACCGACTAGGGCTGGCTACACCTTC. This encodes CASSTPTRAGYTF.

This clone was seen just once. The J gene is TRBJ2-5, the V gene TRBV5-1; a weak D match, TRBD1 (5 bases). Per the germline V gene, CDR1 is SGHRS and CDR2 is YFSETQ. The CDR3 runs 15 residues. V lost 5 bases, J lost 1 base, and 15 bases lay in between. The DNA for the CDR3 is TGCGCCAGCAGTAGGGGCGCCCAGCTCCAAGAGACCCAGTACTTC. It encodes CASSRGAQLQETQYF.

The chain employs TRBV7-2 and TRBJ1-6, with D possibly matching TRBD1 (5 bases). Germline V gives CDR1 SGHTA, CDR2 FQGNSA. The CDR3 loop spans 15 amino acids. V gave up 6 bases and J gave up 7 bases, with 16 bases separating them. CDR3 amino acids: CASSISYGGNSPLHF. CDR3 sequence (DNA): TGTGCCAGCAGTATTTCGTATGGGGGGAATTCACCCCTCCACTTT.

The gene calls are TRBV19 and TRBJ1-1; unclear D gene. The CDR3 has 12 residues. The V end was cut by 6 bases, the J end by 1 base, with 6 bases between. CDR1 is LNHDA, CDR2 SQIVND, per germline (reference sequence). Here the CDR3 reads CASRHTNTEAFF. For the CDR3, the DNA is TGTGCCAGTAGGCACACGAACACTGAAGCTTTCTTT.

This clone was seen only a few times. The chain uses TRBV5-6 and TRBJ2-2; 7 nucleotides agree with TRBD1. The CDR3 is 16 amino acids. Germline V gene data show CDR1 as SGHDT and CDR2 as YYEEEE. V shed 0 bases, J shed 3 bases, and the junction held 5 bases outside the gene matches. The CDR3 sequence: CASSLGTGTYTGELFF. DNA for the CDR3: TGTGCCAGCAGCTTGGGGACAGGAACCTACACCGGGGAGCTGTTTTTT.

This chain connects TRBV5-8 to TRBJ1-1; no clear D. The CDR3 extends over 13 amino acids. Looked up from germline, CDR1 is SGHTS and CDR2 is YDEGEE. The V end was cut by 1 base, the J end by 1 base, with 5 bases between. CDR3 in amino acids: CASSLSRNTEAFF. The CDR3 bases are TGTGCCAGCAGCTTGTCCAGGAACACTGAAGCTTTCTTT.

This clone is a singleton in its sample. The J gene is TRBJ2-1, the V gene TRBV11-2; no reliable D call. Trimming cost V 1 base and J 4 bases, with 8 bases left between them. Germline V gives CDR1 SGHAT, CDR2 FQNNGV. The CDR3 spans 14 residues. CDR3 DNA sequence: TGTGCCAGCAGCTTAGCAGTGGCATACAATGAGCAGTTCTTC. It is translated as CASSLAVAYNEQFF. Full variable domain (rest looked up from reference TRBV11-2 and TRBJ2-1): EAGVAQSPRYKIIEKRQSVAFWCNPISGHATLYWYQQILGQGPKLLIQFQNNGVVDDSQLPKDRFSAERLKGVDSTLKIQPAKLEDSAVYLCASSLAVAYNEQFFGPGTRLTVL.

The V call is TRBV27, the J call TRBJ1-5, with unresolved D. CDR1 is MNHEY and CDR2 is SMNVEV in the germline V gene (reference sequence). Trimming took off 6 bases at V and 4 bases at J, with 13 bases between the two ends. This CDR3 contains 14 residues. CDR3 loop: CASRAGNPNQPQHF. In nucleotides, the CDR3 is TGTGCCAGCAGGGCCGGGAACCCTAATCAGCCCCAGCATTTT.

This clone was counted once. The chain joins TRBV6-4 to TRBJ2-7, with 10 bases aligning to TRBD1. Germline V gene sequence: CDR1 MRHNA, CDR2 SNTAGT. This CDR3 has 14 residues. V shed 7 bases, J shed 1 base, and the junction held 4 bases outside the gene matches. CDR3 sequence reads: CASKPGQGSYEQYF. Here the CDR3 DNA reads TGTGCCAGCAAACCGGGACAGGGGTCCTACGAGCAGTACTTC.

This chain connects TRBV4-2 to TRBJ1-2; perhaps TRBD1 as D (6 bases). Deletions cut 0 bases from V and 4 bases from J, with 12 bases between. This CDR3 contains 15 residues. Per the germline V gene, CDR1 is LGHNA and CDR2 is YNFKEQ. The chain's CDR3 is CASSQDLQGGYGYTF. The DNA for the CDR3 is TGTGCCAGCAGCCAAGATCTACAGGGCGGCTATGGCTACACCTTC.

The chain links TRBV7-9 to TRBJ2-4; 8 bases are a match to TRBD1. J gave up 1 base and V 5 bases, and 7 bases lay outside the gene matches. Germline V gene data show CDR1 as SEHNR and CDR2 as FQNEAQ (reference sequence). This CDR3 region has 16 residues. CDR3 nucleotides: TGTGCCAGCAGCCACGGACAGGGATTGGCCAAAAACATTCAGTACTTC. Its translation: CASSHGQGLAKNIQYF.

The V call is TRBV15, the J call TRBJ2-3; TRBD2 might be the D (6 bases). Per germline, CDR1 LNHNV and CDR2 YYDKDF (reference sequence). The V gene lost 3 bases and the J gene lost 4 bases, with 23 bases spanning the gap. CDR3 length equals 18 residues. CDR3 region: CATSRVSGGQGGSDTQYF. As DNA, the CDR3 is TGTGCCACCAGCAGGGTCTCGGGTGGGCAGGGAGGTTCAGATACGCAGTATTTT.

The rearrangement links TRBV20-1 to TRBJ2-7; 9 bases match TRBD1. The CDR3 has 11 amino acids. Germline V gene sequence: CDR1 DFQATT, CDR2 SNEGSKA (reference sequence). CDR3 loop: CGGQGPYEQYF. In DNA form, the CDR3 reads TGCGGGGGACAGGGACCCTACGAGCAGTACTTC.

This clone was counted a few times. Other nucleotide sequences in the sample specify the same CDR3. The chain has TRBV2 and TRBJ1-5; TRBD1 matches at 8 bases. Germline-derived CDR1 and CDR2 are SNHLY and FYNNEI. The J segment lost 0 bases and the V segment lost 6 bases, leaving 1 base of the junction unmatched. The CDR3 length is 14 residues. The CDR3 DNA sequence: TGTGCCAGCAGGGACAGGGTTAGCAATCAGCCCCAGCATTTT. Translation: CASRDRVSNQPQHF.

The chain recombines TRBV4-2 with TRBJ1-6; D may be TRBD1 (6 bases). V was shortened by 0 bases and J by 8 bases, with 11 bases between the two germline ends. From germline, CDR1 is LGHNA and CDR2 YNFKEQ. The CDR3 extends over 15 amino acids. Here the CDR3 DNA reads TGTGCCAGCAGCCAAGATCGCAGGACAGATTCACCCCTCCACTTT. As protein: CASSQDRRTDSPLHF.